The sequence of this T cell receptor (beta chain) was determined in a study of blood T cell repertoires in COVID-19. The overall study: Material from acute and convalescent COVID-19 was sourced from the United States, Italy and Spain. T cells, B-cell-depleted T cells, or PBMCs supplied cDNA or gDNA.

Per the study methods: Estimates of nucleated cell counts were drawn from the amplification of reference gene primers. Libraries were prepared by immunoSEQ multiplex PCR; TCRdb keeps only in-frame clonotypes and omits some of them. V and J calls and clone size are given by that table; D and trimming were obtained from the DNA. The sample records 30,000 to 40,000 clones, 90% being singletons. The receptor's source is a human donor in a cohort sampled during active COVID-19. Sequencing was carried out using peripheral blood.

CDR3 DNA: TGCGCCAGCAGCCCCCCGGGCGGGACCGGTTGGAATGAGCAGTTCTTC. This encodes CASSPPGGTGWNEQFF. The J gene is TRBJ2-1, the V gene TRBV4-1; a possible D gene is TRBD2 (6 bases). The CDR3 is 16 residues long. Between the trimmed V and J ends, which lost 4 bases and 7 bases, there was a span of 20 bases. Germline CDR1 and CDR2: MGHRA and YSYEKL.